This T cell receptor (beta chain) was captured in a study of cytomegalovirus exposure and HLA in healthy donors (dated by TCRdb to about 2017). Notes on the research overall: In an earlier analysis of approximately 500 of the donors, approximately 300 Gb of sequence data and 95 million to 130 million unique TCR beta sequences from about 179 million T cells were reported. Roughly 300 gigabases of sequencing data and tens of millions of unique TCR sequences were included in an early release covering 550 to 800 HLA-typed donors. Of the 300 to 450 genotyped donors, 81% were placed in the genetic ancestry cluster associated with self-reported Caucasian donors. The study was designed to test whether signatures of past pathogen exposure could be identified by cataloging public T cell receptors. Using immunosequencing, the study profiled T cell repertoires from roughly 650 subjects and related those repertoires to cytomegalovirus serostatus. Along with the approximately 670-subject first cohort, a separate validation cohort of over a hundred different subjects was used. High-throughput TCR immunosequencing, statistical association of individual TCRs with disease status, and machine learning were combined to predict cytomegalovirus infection status. In a later analysis, previously published TCR beta repertoires from 666 donors were re-analyzed and high-resolution HLA genotyping was added so that TCR occurrence patterns could be studied. The later analysis used no new phenotypic data to find candidate immune exposures, relying instead on TCR beta sequences and their occurrence across donors. An earlier analysis of several hundred of the donors applied high-throughput TCR beta sequencing to assess whether each TCR beta V gene segment acted as functional or pseudogenic. Donor age, sex, ethnicity and CMV serostatus were compiled alongside the repertoire data. A later genetic analysis used genome-wide SNP genotypes for about 60% of the roughly 700 donors, treating that subset as a discovery cohort. Every discovery cohort repertoire had been produced on one sequencing platform. Class I and class II HLA loci were covered by the typing at four-digit resolution. The number of typed donors differed by locus: about 629-630 for A, B, C, DRB1 and DQB1; roughly 510 for DQA1; approximately 610 for DPA1; and around 490 for DPB1. Roughly five DR-DQ haplotypes were handled as single units for association and clustering because linkage in the cohort was strong. Among a few hundred genotyped donors of the cohort, an average of 235,054 unique TCR beta nucleotide sequences were sequenced per donor, roughly a sixth of them non-productive. General findings and caveats noted by the study authors: The authors suggested that the approach could potentially be generalized to other disease states and immunological phenotypes. At a false discovery rate of 0.05, a later analysis linked roughly 17,000 TCR beta sequences to specific HLA alleles. According to a later analysis, most CMV-associated TCR beta chains appeared to be HLA-restricted, and the HLA associations seemed to be driven largely by CMV exposure. In vitro tests confirmed that three of the cytomegalovirus-associated TCR beta chains recognize cytomegalovirus antigens. Linkage disequilibrium might explain the correlated functional status among segregating V segments, but an unknown experimental factor could not be excluded. In a later analysis, several top co-occurrence clusters were reported to appear linked to parvovirus B19, influenza, CMV and Epstein-Barr virus. Compared with the roughly 600-donor mean, donors in an Asian-associated ancestry cluster had fewer N-insertions in productive TCRs, according to a later genetic analysis. Sequencing depth was assumed to be roughly uniform across donors in the presence/absence analyses, though that assumption may not hold. HLA typing was unavailable for some donors at each locus, so association tests used only the typed subset. A later analysis found that HLA-associated TCR beta chains were more clonally expanded and had lower generation probabilities than equally common non-associated chains. The cohort was sequenced for TCR beta chains only, and without alpha or paired-chain data the features that could be detected were limited. The only immune exposure information available for the cohort was CMV serostatus. In both the original and validation cohorts, the classifier was reported to diagnose cytomegalovirus status with high specificity and sensitivity. A cluster of highly shared sequence variants was judged likely to represent a technical artifact of the sequencing pipeline. According to a later analysis, TCR association rates differed among HLA loci, with DRB1 alleles showing the most associated TCRs and HLA-C alleles showing the fewest. In the study, 150 to 200 TCR beta chains were listed as associated with cytomegalovirus. V-gene and J-gene trimming of TCR beta chains was associated with a missense DCLRE1C variant in a later genetic analysis, and the association was replicated in an independent cohort. Because the 87-base-pair reads could not distinguish some IMGT-functional V segments, including TRBV6-2 and TRBV6-3, those segments were excluded. An earlier analysis of approximately 500 of the donors showed that most TCR beta V segments appeared in productive rearrangements either about 87% or about 30% of the time, which broadly matched IMGT annotations. Strong co-occurrence of HLA alleles, especially DR and DQ, made assigning TCR associations to individual alleles difficult. While some public TCRs were present in many individuals, most TCR sequences turned up only very rarely across donors. A further reported finding was that TCR beta sequences accurately predicted the HLA-A and HLA-B alleles for most subjects in the first cohort. The earlier analysis of 587 of the donors excluded 15 to 20 rarely observed V segments, including chromosome 9 orphons, because counts were too low.

In total, roughly 670 healthy bone marrow donors made up the cohort. Cohort members were all nominally healthy when sampled, although unrecorded immune exposures were likely present. The donor was CMV seronegative and was included in the group of hundreds of seronegative cohort members. Each donor provided a peripheral blood sample, and peripheral blood mononuclear cells were used for TCR beta sequencing. Genomic DNA extraction from the blood cell samples was performed with the Qiagen DNeasy Blood Extraction Kit. The method behind the library was the immunoSEQ multiplex PCR assay. The multiplex PCR relied on a mix of 60 forward primers for TCR Vbeta segments and 13 reverse primers for TCR Jbeta segments. A multiplex PCR assay on genomic DNA amplified the CDR3 region of rearranged TCR beta genes. Amplified TCR beta libraries were sequenced as 87-base-pair reads on the Illumina HiSeq System. The published analysis was carried out like this. In a later analysis, 80 million or so unique TCR beta chains were counted across the approximately 620 repertoires, and roughly 11 million of these chains were shared by at least two donors. To remove PCR and sequencing errors, raw reads were error-corrected and collapsed into unique sequences using a nearest-neighbor algorithm that merged closely related sequences. Alignment of CDR3 sequences to IMGT reference sequences was used to assign V, D and J gene segments. For a sequence to be retained, a match of at least six nucleotides to both a V gene segment and a J gene segment was required. Rearrangements were classified as productive when the CDR3 lacked stop codons and remained in frame with V and J, and all other rearrangements were classified as non-productive. CDR3 was defined according to IMGT convention as the region running from the second conserved V-encoded cysteine to the conserved J-encoded phenylalanine. In an earlier analysis of roughly 580 of the donors, sequences lacking an unambiguous match to a single V gene segment were excluded. An earlier analysis of 500 to 600 of the donors classified V segments as functional when productive rearrangements were above 56.7% and as segregating when the standard deviation between donors was above 5%. A statistical classification framework was built for diagnosing cytomegalovirus status from the catalog of TCR beta chain sequences. In a later analysis, V and J genes were assigned by comparing TCR nucleotide sequences against IMGT/GENE-DB human TR gene sequences. Using the TCRdist pipeline, a later analysis assigned CDR3 sequences along with most-parsimonious VDJ recombination scenarios. In a later analysis, each TCR beta chain was defined by its CDR3 amino acid sequence together with its V-gene family, and reads lacking a unique V-gene family were excluded. As a way to deal with suspected cross-contamination and a sequencing artifact, a later analysis dropped 450 to 600 nucleotide sequences that were highly shared and had low generation probability. A later analysis calculated a clonal expansion index for each public chain from normalized within-repertoire ranks of inferred template counts. In a later analysis, generation probabilities were computed with a VDJ recombination model fitted to out-of-frame rearrangements, and the resulting probabilities were checked against IGoR. A later analysis scored TCR-TCR, TCR-HLA and TCR-CMV co-occurrence with hypergeometric tests, applying a repertoire-size bias correction to TCR pairs. A later analysis estimated false discovery rates by permuting HLA or CMV assignments 20 times. In a later analysis, co-occurring TCRs were grouped with DBSCAN, and TCRdist sequence similarity was added when clustering was performed within HLA-allele-positive subsets. Co-occurrence clustering excluded repertoires with fewer than 30,000 or more than 120,000 public chains, plus five with anomalous nucleotide sharing. In TCRdb, the immuneACCESS table is reduced to in-frame sequences with V and J assigned. These tables do not hold every clone; where another copy was compared, an unresolved V gene accounts for under half, and the others remain unexplained. V and J calls and clone size are those listed in that table; D and trimming were worked out from the DNA. The table for this sample lists around 170,000 clones; over 75% of them were counted only once. Of the sample, 3.8% is held by the ten largest clones.

CDR1 LGHNT and CDR2 FRNRAP were looked up in the germline V gene. At the junction V is shortened by 2 bases and J by 7 bases, with 15 bases in between. Measured from the cysteine to the phenylalanine, the CDR3 is 14 residues long. The read is trimmed to its CDR3 DNA, 42 bases read in frame from base 1. This clone was picked up a small number of times. There is no known antigen for this receptor. Base qualities are not recorded, but no much larger clone differs from it by a single base. The TCR originated in a man in his forties or fifties in good health and CMV-seronegative. The sample taken for sequencing was PBMCs. Rearrangement joined TRBV12-5 to TRBJ2-7; matching of 6 bases hints at TRBD1 as the D gene. The CDR3 here reads CASGLLQGLGEQYF. At the DNA level, the sequence is TGTGCTAGTGGTTTGTTACAGGGTCTAGGGGAGCAGTACTTC.